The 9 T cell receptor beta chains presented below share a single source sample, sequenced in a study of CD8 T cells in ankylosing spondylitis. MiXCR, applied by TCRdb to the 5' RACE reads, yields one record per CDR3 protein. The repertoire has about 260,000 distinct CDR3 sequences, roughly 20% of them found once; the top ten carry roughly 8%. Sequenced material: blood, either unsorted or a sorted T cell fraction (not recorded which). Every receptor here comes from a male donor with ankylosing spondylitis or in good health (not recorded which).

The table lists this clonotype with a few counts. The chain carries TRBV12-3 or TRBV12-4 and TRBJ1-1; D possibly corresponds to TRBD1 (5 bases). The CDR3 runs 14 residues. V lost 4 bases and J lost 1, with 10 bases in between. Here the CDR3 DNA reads TGTGCCAGCAGTTATGATGGACAGAACACTGAAGCTTTCTTT. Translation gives CASSYDGQNTEAFF.

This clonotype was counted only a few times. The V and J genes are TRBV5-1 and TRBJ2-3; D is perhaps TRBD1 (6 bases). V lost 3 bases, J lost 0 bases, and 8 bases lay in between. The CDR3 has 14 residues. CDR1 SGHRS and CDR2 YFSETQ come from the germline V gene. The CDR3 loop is CASSSGVSTDTQYF. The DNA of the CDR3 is TGCGCCAGCAGCTCAGGGGTTAGCACAGATACGCAGTATTTT.

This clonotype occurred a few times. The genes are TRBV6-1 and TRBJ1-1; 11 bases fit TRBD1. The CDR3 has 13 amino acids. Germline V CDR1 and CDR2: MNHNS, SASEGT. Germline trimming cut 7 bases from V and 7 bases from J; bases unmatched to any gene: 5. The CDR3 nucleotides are TGTGCCAGCAAAGGACAGGGGGCTGGTGAAGCTTTCTTT. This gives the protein CASKGQGAGEAFF.

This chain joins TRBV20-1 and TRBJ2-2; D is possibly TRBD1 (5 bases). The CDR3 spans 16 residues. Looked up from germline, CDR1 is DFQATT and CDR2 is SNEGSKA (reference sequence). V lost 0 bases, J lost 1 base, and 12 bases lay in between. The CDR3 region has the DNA TGCAGTGCTAGAGATGGTCGGCAGGGGAACACCGGGGAGCTGTTTTTT. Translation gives CSARDGRQGNTGELFF.

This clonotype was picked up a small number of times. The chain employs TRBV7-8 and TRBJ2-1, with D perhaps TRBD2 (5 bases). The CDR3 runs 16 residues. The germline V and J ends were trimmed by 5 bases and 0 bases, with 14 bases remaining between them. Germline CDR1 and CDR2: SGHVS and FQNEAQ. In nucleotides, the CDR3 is TGTGCCAGCAGCACGTCGGGATGGAGCTCCTACAATGAGCAGTTCTTC. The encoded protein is CASSTSGWSSYNEQFF.

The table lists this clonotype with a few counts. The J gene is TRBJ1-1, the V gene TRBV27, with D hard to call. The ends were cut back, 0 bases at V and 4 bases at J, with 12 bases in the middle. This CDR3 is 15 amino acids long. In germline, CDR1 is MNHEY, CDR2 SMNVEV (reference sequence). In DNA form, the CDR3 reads TGTGCCAGCAGTTTATCCACGGGAGGGAGCACTGAAGCTTTCTTT. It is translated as CASSLSTGGSTEAFF.

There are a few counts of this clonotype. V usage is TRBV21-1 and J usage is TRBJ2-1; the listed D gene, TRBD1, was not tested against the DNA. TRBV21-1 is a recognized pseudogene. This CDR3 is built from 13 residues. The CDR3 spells CASSKGPDNEQFF. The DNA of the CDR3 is TGTGCCAGCAGCAAAGGCCCGGACAATGAGCAGTTCTTC.

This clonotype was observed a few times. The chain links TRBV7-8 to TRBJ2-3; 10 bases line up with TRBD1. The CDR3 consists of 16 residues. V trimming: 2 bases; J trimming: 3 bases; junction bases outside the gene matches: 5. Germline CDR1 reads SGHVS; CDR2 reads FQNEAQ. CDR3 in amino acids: CASSLPGQGGTDTQYF. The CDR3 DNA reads TGTGCCAGCAGCTTACCAGGACAGGGGGGTACAGATACGCAGTATTTT.

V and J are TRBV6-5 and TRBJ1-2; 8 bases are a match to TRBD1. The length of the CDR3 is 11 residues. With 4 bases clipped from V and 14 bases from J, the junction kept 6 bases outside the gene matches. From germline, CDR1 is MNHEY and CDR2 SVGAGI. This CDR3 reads CASSSRTGYTF. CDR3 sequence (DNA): TGTGCCAGCAGTTCGCGGACAGGGTATACCTTC.